Below, 17 T cell receptor beta chains from the same sample are listed, as sequenced in a study of shared clonotypes between healthy human individuals. This table comes from immunoSEQ multiplex PCR, and its TCRdb copy is limited to in-frame clones, with some not included. The sample has roughly 2.2 million clones, about 92% seen once. What was sequenced was naive CD4+ T cells from PBMCs. Subset meaning: CD45RA+ positively selected. The receptors derive from a man aged 18 to 35 in good health. Some clones in this sample may be carry-over from other donors' samples.

The CDR3 here is CASSSGGGGYQETQYF. The CDR3 DNA sequence: TGTGCCAGCAGCTCAGGTGGGGGAGGATACCAAGAGACCCAGTACTTC. The J gene is TRBJ2-5, the V gene TRBV7-3; the D gene is possibly TRBD2 (6 bases). Trimming took off 4 bases at V and 0 bases at J, with 15 bases between the two ends. Germline V gives CDR1 SGHTA, CDR2 FQGTGA. CDR3 length equals 16 residues.

The CDR3 sequence: CAWSSGTSDFSETQYF. As DNA, the CDR3 is TGTGCCTGGAGTTCAGGGACTAGTGATTTTTCAGAGACCCAGTACTTC. The V gene is TRBV30, the J gene TRBJ2-5, with TRBD2 identical over 8 bases. The V gene's germline CDR1 is GTSNPN and CDR2 SVGIG (reference sequence). This CDR3 is 16 amino acids long. V lost 2 bases, J lost 4 bases, and 12 bases stayed unmatched.

CDR3 in DNA: TGTGCCAGCAGTTACGGGACAGGGAGCAATGAGCAGTTCTTC. Its translation is CASSYGTGSNEQFF. The rearrangement uses TRBV6-6 and TRBJ2-1; 9 nucleotides agree with TRBD1. This CDR3 has 14 residues. The germline CDR1 and CDR2 sequences are MNHNY and SVGAGI (reference sequence). Trimming at V came to 2 bases and at J to 6 bases, leaving 2 bases not matched to a gene.

The CDR3 loop is CASSLIAVPYEQYF. In DNA form, the CDR3 reads TGTGCCAGCAGCTTAATAGCAGTCCCCTACGAGCAGTACTTC. This chain joins TRBV7-9 and TRBJ2-7, with D unresolved. Looked up from germline, CDR1 is SEHNR and CDR2 is FQNEAQ (reference sequence). The CDR3 runs 14 residues. The V end lost 2 bases, the J end lost 2 bases, and 10 bases lay between the germline ends.

The chain combines TRBV7-8 with TRBJ1-4, with 8 bases matching TRBD1. Germline V gene lookup returns CDR1 SGHVS and CDR2 FQNEAQ. V dropped 5 bases and J dropped 3; count of bases not matched to a gene: 8. The CDR3 spans 16 residues. CDR3 protein: CASSQTRGHSNEKLFF. The CDR3 nucleotides are TGTGCCAGCAGCCAGACCAGGGGGCATTCTAATGAAAAACTGTTTTTT. Using reference TRBV7-8 and TRBJ1-4 for the parts outside the CDR3, the full variable domain is GAGVSQSPRYKVAKRGQDVALRCDPISGHVSLFWYQQALGQGPEFLTYFQNEAQLDKSGLPSDRFFAERPEGSVSTLKIQRTQQEDSAVYLCASSQTRGHSNEKLFFGSGTQLSVL.

J is TRBJ1-3 and V is TRBV19; D not resolved. CDR3 length: 14 amino acids. The germline V gene has CDR1 LNHDA and CDR2 SQIVND (reference sequence). V lost 5 bases, J lost 1 base, and 9 bases lay in between. CDR3 amino acids: CASSLENSGNTIYF. DNA for the CDR3: TGTGCCAGTAGTTTGGAGAATTCTGGAAACACCATATATTTT.

The gene calls are TRBV11-2 and TRBJ2-1; the match to TRBD2 covers 11 bases. CDR3 size: 16 residues. V lost 5 bases, J lost 7 bases, and 10 bases stayed unmatched. The germline V gene has CDR1 SGHAT and CDR2 FQNNGV. CDR3 in DNA: TGTGCCAGCAGCCGGCTAGCGGGAGGCCAGGGAAATGAGCAGTTCTTC. This encodes CASSRLAGGQGNEQFF.

This clone came up once. This same CDR3 is encoded by further DNA sequences in the sample. The chain is built from TRBV11-3 and TRBJ2-7, with D possibly TRBD1 on 5 matching bases. Germline CDR1 and CDR2: SGHNT and YENEEA. V gave up 1 base and J gave up 5 bases, with 6 bases separating them. The CDR3 sequence is 12 residues long. DNA for the CDR3: TGTGCCAGCAGCTTAGGCAGGGACGAGCAGTACTTC. It specifies CASSLGRDEQYF. Based on the CDR3 plus reference TRBV11-3 and TRBJ2-7, the full variable domain is EAGVVQSPRYKIIEKKQPVAFWCNPISGHNTLYWYLQNLGQGPELLIRYENEEAVDDSQLPKDRFSAERLKGVDSTLKIQPAELGDSAVYLCASSLGRDEQYFGPGTRLTVT.

The rearrangement links TRBV5-6 to TRBJ2-5, with TRBD2 matching 7 bases. The germline V gene encodes CDR1 SGHDT and CDR2 YYEEEE. With 4 bases clipped from V and 5 bases from J, the junction kept 11 bases outside the gene matches. The CDR3 is made up of 15 amino acids. Here the CDR3 DNA reads TGTGCCAGCAGCCCGCCCTGGGGGGAGGGCGAGACCCAGTACTTC. Amino acid sequence: CASSPPWGEGETQYF.

This rearrangement joins TRBV5-6 to TRBJ2-7; 7 bases match TRBD1. CDR3 length: 14 amino acids. J lost 3 bases, V lost 1 base, and 4 bases had no gene match. Germline-derived CDR1 and CDR2 are SGHDT and YYEEEE. The CDR3 spells CASSLFDRVYEQYF. Here the CDR3 DNA reads TGTGCCAGCAGCTTGTTTGACAGGGTCTACGAGCAGTACTTC.

Remarks on this clone: A much larger clone sits a single nucleotide away, making a read error possible. This sample also contains other DNA sequences that code for the same CDR3. The rearrangement joins TRBV6-1 to TRBJ2-7; D gene unclear. Germline loops: CDR1 MNHNS, CDR2 SASEGT. CDR3 length: 11 residues. V was shortened by 5 bases and J by 2 bases, with 4 bases between the two germline ends. The CDR3 loop is CASSSTYEQYF. The CDR3 DNA follows: TGTGCCAGCAGTTCAACCTACGAGCAGTACTTC.

Details on this clone: Other DNA sequences in the sample encode the same CDR3. The genes are TRBV7-2 and TRBJ2-1; a possible D gene is TRBD2 (5 bases). Trimming took 4 bases from V and 1 from J, leaving 11 bases between them. Germline V gene sequence: CDR1 SGHTA, CDR2 FQGNSA. The CDR3 sequence is 15 residues long. DNA for the CDR3: TGTGCCAGCAGCTCCAGCGGCGGGTCCTACAATGAGCAGTTCTTC. It is translated as CASSSSGGSYNEQFF. The full variable domain, its missing parts supplied by reference TRBV7-2 and TRBJ2-1, is GAGVSQSPSNKVTEKGKDVELRCDPISGHTALYWYRQSLGQGLEFLIYFQGNSAPDKSGLPSDRFSAERTGGSVSTLTIQRTQQEDSAVYLCASSSSGGSYNEQFFGPGTRLTVL.

V usage is TRBV28 and J usage is TRBJ1-1, with D possibly TRBD1 on 5 matching bases. Trimming cost V 10 bases and J 0 bases, with 12 bases left between them. The CDR3 spans 13 residues. The germline V gene has CDR1 MDHEN and CDR2 SYDVKM. This chain's CDR3 is CATLDTLNTEAFF. The CDR3 coding sequence is TGTGCCACCCTGGACACTCTGAACACTGAAGCTTTCTTT.

The V call is TRBV5-8, the J call TRBJ1-2, with TRBD1 identical over 10 bases. Germline V gives CDR1 SGHTS, CDR2 YDEGEE. The CDR3 has 15 amino acids. The junction had 4 bases not matched to a gene; V was cut back by 1 base and J by 4 bases. The CDR3 sequence: CASSLTGTGAYGYTF. In DNA form, the CDR3 reads TGTGCCAGCAGCTTGACCGGGACAGGGGCCTATGGCTACACCTTC.

V gene TRBV2 combines with J gene TRBJ2-4, with D perhaps being TRBD1 or TRBD2 (5 bases each). The CDR3 runs 13 residues. The germline V gene encodes CDR1 SNHLY and CDR2 FYNNEI. V was trimmed by 3 bases and J by 11 bases, leaving 14 bases between them. The CDR3 loop is CASSELGTAVQYF. CDR3 coding DNA: TGTGCCAGCAGTGAGTTAGGGACGGCGGTTCAGTACTTC.

Only a few counts were recorded for this clone. Other DNA sequences of this sample code for an identical CDR3. The rearrangement joins TRBV30 to TRBJ1-1, with TRBD1 identical over 8 bases. The CDR3 totals 15 residues. Germline CDR1 and CDR2: GTSNPN and SVGIG (reference sequence). Unmatched junction bases numbered 9, after V lost 1 base and J lost 5 bases. The CDR3 loop is CAWSALTGARTEAFF. The CDR3 bases are TGTGCCTGGAGTGCATTGACAGGGGCTAGGACTGAAGCTTTCTTT. The entire variable domain, with the rest obtained from reference TRBV30 and TRBJ1-1, is as follows: SQTIHQWPATLVQPVGSPLSLECTVEGTSNPNLYWYRQAAGRGLQLLFYSVGIGQISSEVPQNLSASRPQDRQFILSSKKLLLSDSGFYLCAWSALTGARTEAFFGQGTRLTVV.

The chain recombines TRBV14 with TRBJ1-4; 9 bases fit TRBD1. Trimming removed 4 bases from V and 8 bases from J; junction bases left unmatched: 17. This CDR3 has 18 amino acids. Germline CDR1 is SGHDN and CDR2 is FVKESK. DNA of the CDR3: TGTGCCAGCAGCCCAAGGTTAACGGGACAGGGTATTGAGGAAAAACTGTTTTTT. Protein: CASSPRLTGQGIEEKLFF. Full variable domain (rest looked up from reference TRBV14 and TRBJ1-4): EAGVTQFPSHSVIEKGQTVTLRCDPISGHDNLYWYRRVMGKEIKFLLHFVKESKQDESGMPNNRFLAERTGGTYSTLKVQPAELEDSGVYFCASSPRLTGQGIEEKLFFGSGTQLSVL.